A single sample is the source of the 11 T cell receptor beta chains below, sequenced in a study of T cells in Graves' hyperthyroidism and ophthalmopathy. Researchers amplified the TCR beta CDR3 regions from RNA transcripts. Using the HTBI primer set, a first-round RT-PCR was run on the TCR CDR3. TCRdb called the multiplex PCR reads again in MiXCR, with one record for every CDR3 protein. The sample carries under 350,000 distinct CDR3 sequences, about 13% recorded once. Sample: blood. The source is a woman in her 40s with Graves' ophthalmopathy.

In its sample, this clonotype was seen many times. The chain links TRBV28 to TRBJ2-3; TRBD1 aligns across 11 bases. The germline V gene encodes CDR1 MDHEN and CDR2 SYDVKM. J gave up 3 bases and V 4 bases, and 6 bases lay outside the gene matches. This CDR3 is 16 amino acids long. CDR3 region: CASSWDRGWNTDTQYF. CDR3 DNA: TGTGCCAGCAGTTGGGACAGGGGGTGGAATACAGATACGCAGTATTTT.

This clonotype was counted at least ten times. The chain carries TRBV7-9 and TRBJ2-1, with no clear D. This CDR3 has 14 amino acids. The germline V gene has CDR1 SEHNR and CDR2 FQNEAQ (reference sequence). V lost 3 bases and J lost 3, with 9 bases in between. The CDR3 region is CASSFLADYNEQFF. The CDR3 bases are TGTGCCAGCAGCTTTTTAGCTGACTACAATGAGCAGTTCTTC.

Comments on this clonotype: One base away lies a much larger clone, so this may be a sequencing read error. The chain employs TRBV15 and TRBJ2-1; D is perhaps TRBD2 (5 bases). The CDR3 totals 15 residues. The germline CDR1 and CDR2 sequences are LNHNV and YYDKDF (reference sequence). V was trimmed by 1 base and J by 6 bases, leaving 13 bases between them. This CDR3 is CATSRASGYFNEQFF. CDR3 bases: TGTGCCACCAGCAGAGCCTCGGGGTACTTCAATGAGCAGTTCTTC.

The table lists this clonotype with a few counts. The chain has TRBV24-1 and TRBJ2-1; D not resolved. Germline CDR1 reads KGHDR; CDR2 reads SFDVKD. CDR3 length equals 16 residues. V was shortened by 3 bases and J by 0 bases, with 11 bases between the two germline ends. CDR3 loop: CATSDEDRGSYNEQFF. CDR3 DNA sequence: TGTGCCACCAGTGATGAGGATCGCGGCTCCTACAATGAGCAGTTCTTC.

This chain uses TRBV19 with TRBJ2-2; D gene ambiguous. Germline lookup yields CDR1 LNHDA and CDR2 SQIVND (reference sequence). CDR3 size: 15 residues. With 3 bases removed from V and 2 bases from J, the gap between germline ends came to 10 bases. The DNA of the CDR3 is TGTGCCAGTAGTATCCTTGACAAAAACACCGGGGAGCTGTTTTTT. Its protein product is CASSILDKNTGELFF. Full variable domain (outside the CDR3, taken from reference TRBV19 and TRBJ2-2): DGGITQSPKYLFRKEGQNVTLSCEQNLNHDAMYWYRQDPGQGLRLIYYSQIVNDFQKGDIAEGYSVSREKKESFPLTVTSAQKNPTAFYLCASSILDKNTGELFFGEGSRLTVL.

The rearrangement uses TRBV19 and TRBJ2-7; the D gene is possibly TRBD2 (5 bases). Germline values: CDR1 LNHDA, CDR2 SQIVND (reference sequence). With 4 bases removed from V and 3 bases from J, the gap between germline ends came to 13 bases. The CDR3 is made up of 14 amino acids. The CDR3 coding sequence is TGTGCCAGTAGTAGAAGGGAGTCTTACTACGAGCAGTACTTC. This codes for CASSRRESYYEQYF. The whole variable domain, filled in from reference TRBV19 and TRBJ2-7, reads DGGITQSPKYLFRKEGQNVTLSCEQNLNHDAMYWYRQDPGQGLRLIYYSQIVNDFQKGDIAEGYSVSREKKESFPLTVTSAQKNPTAFYLCASSRRESYYEQYFGPGTRLTVT.

This clonotype was found a few times. This rearrangement joins TRBV19 to TRBJ1-1, with TRBD1 as a possible D gene (6 bases). CDR1 and CDR2 (germline): LNHDA, SQIVND (reference sequence). The CDR3 has 16 residues. V lost 6 bases and J 1 base, leaving 18 bases between the germline ends. The CDR3 DNA is TGTGCCAGTAGCTTCCTACGGGACAACGCGAACACTGAAGCTTTCTTT. Encoded protein: CASSFLRDNANTEAFF.

CDR3 in DNA: TGTGCCAGCGGGGACAGAAATAACTATGGCTACACCTTC. Protein product: CASGDRNNYGYTF. V is TRBV6-1 and J is TRBJ1-2, with 7 bases matching TRBD1. The J segment lost 1 base and the V segment lost 8 bases, leaving 4 bases of the junction unmatched. CDR3 length equals 13 residues. The germline V gene has CDR1 MNHNS and CDR2 SASEGT.

This clonotype was observed a handful of times. V gene TRBV15 combines with J gene TRBJ2-6, with D tentatively TRBD2 (6 bases). Germline values: CDR1 LNHNV, CDR2 YYDKDF (reference sequence). The CDR3 is 19 residues long. V shed 1 base and J shed 2 bases, with 18 bases lying between them. This chain's CDR3 is CATSRVGTASATGANVLTF. The CDR3 nucleotides are TGTGCCACCAGCAGAGTCGGTACGGCTAGCGCGACTGGGGCCAACGTCCTGACTTTC.

V is TRBV20-1 and J is TRBJ1-6; possibly TRBD1 for D (6 bases). The length of the CDR3 is 19 residues. The V end was cut by 2 bases, the J end by 0 bases, with 20 bases between. CDR1 and CDR2 from the germline V gene are DFQATT and SNEGSKA (reference sequence). CDR3 in amino acids: CSARSDAVRGYSYNSPLHF. In DNA, the CDR3 is TGCAGTGCTAGATCCGACGCTGTGAGGGGGTACTCCTATAATTCACCCCTCCACTTT.

V is TRBV3-1 and J is TRBJ2-7; the D gene is possibly TRBD2 (5 bases). The V gene's germline CDR1 is LGHDT and CDR2 YNNKEL (reference sequence). The CDR3 consists of 13 residues. The germline V and J ends were trimmed by 4 bases and 0 bases, with 7 bases remaining between them. The CDR3 region is CASSREGSYEQYF. CDR3 coding DNA: TGTGCCAGCAGCCGTGAGGGCTCCTACGAGCAGTACTTC.